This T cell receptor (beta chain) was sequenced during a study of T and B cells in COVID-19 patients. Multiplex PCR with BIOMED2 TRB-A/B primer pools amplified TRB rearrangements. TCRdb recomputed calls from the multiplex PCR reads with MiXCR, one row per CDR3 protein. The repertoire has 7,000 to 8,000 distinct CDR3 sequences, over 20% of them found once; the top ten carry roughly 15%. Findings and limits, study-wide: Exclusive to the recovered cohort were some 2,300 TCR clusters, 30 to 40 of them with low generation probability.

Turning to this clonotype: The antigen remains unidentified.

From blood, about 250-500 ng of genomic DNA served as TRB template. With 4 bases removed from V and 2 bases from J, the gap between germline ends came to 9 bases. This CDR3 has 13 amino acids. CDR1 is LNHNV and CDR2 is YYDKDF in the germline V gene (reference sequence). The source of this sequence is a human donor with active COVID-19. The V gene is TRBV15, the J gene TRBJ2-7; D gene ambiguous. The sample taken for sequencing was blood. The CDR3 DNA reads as TGTGCCACCAGCATAAGACCTGCCTACGAGCAGTACTTC. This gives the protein CATSIRPAYEQYF.